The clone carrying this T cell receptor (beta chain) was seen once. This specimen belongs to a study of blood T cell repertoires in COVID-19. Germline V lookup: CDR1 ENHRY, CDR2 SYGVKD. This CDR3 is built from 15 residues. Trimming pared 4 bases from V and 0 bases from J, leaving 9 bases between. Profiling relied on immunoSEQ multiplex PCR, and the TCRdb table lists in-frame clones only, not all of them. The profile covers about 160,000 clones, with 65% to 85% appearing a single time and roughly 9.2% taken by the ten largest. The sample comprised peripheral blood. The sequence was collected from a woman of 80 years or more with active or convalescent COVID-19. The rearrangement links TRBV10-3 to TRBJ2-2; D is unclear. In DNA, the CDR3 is TGTGCCATCAGTGGTCAGGCTGCGAACACCGGGGAGCTGTTTTTT. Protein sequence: CAISGQAANTGELFF.